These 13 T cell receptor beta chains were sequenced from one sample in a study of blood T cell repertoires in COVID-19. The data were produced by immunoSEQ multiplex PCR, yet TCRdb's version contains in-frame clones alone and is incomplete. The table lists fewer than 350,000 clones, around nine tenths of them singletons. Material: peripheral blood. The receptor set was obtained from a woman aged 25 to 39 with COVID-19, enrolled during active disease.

CDR3 nucleotide sequence: TGTGCCAGTAGTAGACTAGCCAGCAATGAGCAGTTCTTC. Protein sequence: CASSRLASNEQFF. The J gene is TRBJ2-1, the V gene TRBV19; 7 bases align to TRBD2. Germline V CDR1 and CDR2: LNHDA, SQIVND (reference sequence). The J segment lost 6 bases and the V segment lost 4 bases, leaving 3 bases of the junction unmatched. The CDR3 contains 13 residues.

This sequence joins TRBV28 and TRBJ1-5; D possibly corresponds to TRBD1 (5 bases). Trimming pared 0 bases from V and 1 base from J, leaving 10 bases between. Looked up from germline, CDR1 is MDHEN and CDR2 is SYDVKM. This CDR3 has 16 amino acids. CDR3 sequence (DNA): TGTGCCAGCAGTTTATGGGGGGGTCTGAGCAATCAGCCCCAGCATTTT. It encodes CASSLWGGLSNQPQHF.

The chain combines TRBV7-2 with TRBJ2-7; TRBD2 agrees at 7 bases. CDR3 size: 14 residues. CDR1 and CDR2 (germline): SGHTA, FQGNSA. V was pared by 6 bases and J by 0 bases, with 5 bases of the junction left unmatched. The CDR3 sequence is CASRGAGSSYEQYF. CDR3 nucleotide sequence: TGTGCCAGCAGGGGAGCGGGGAGCTCCTACGAGCAGTACTTC. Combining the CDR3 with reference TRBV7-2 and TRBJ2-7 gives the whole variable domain GAGVSQSPSNKVTEKGKDVELRCDPISGHTALYWYRQSLGQGLEFLIYFQGNSAPDKSGLPSDRFSAERTGGSVSTLTIQRTQQEDSAVYLCASRGAGSSYEQYFGPGTRLTVT.

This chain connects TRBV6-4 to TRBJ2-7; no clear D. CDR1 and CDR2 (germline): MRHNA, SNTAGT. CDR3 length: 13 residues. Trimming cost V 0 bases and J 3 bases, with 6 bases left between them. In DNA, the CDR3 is TGTGCCAGCAGTGACTCCGCAGGCTACGAGCAGTACTTC. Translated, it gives CASSDSAGYEQYF.

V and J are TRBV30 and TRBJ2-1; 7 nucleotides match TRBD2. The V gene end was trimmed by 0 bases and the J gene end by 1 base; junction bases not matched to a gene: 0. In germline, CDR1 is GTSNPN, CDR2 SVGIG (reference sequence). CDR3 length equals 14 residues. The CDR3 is CAWSVGGSYNEQFF. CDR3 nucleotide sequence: TGTGCCTGGAGTGTGGGGGGGTCCTACAATGAGCAGTTCTTC.

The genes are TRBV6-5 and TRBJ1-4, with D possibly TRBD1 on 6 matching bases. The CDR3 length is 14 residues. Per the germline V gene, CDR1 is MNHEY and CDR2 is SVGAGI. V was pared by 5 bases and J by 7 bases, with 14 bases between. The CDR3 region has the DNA TGTGCCAGCAGTCCCCAGGGGATGGGTGAAAAACTGTTTTTT. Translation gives CASSPQGMGEKLFF.

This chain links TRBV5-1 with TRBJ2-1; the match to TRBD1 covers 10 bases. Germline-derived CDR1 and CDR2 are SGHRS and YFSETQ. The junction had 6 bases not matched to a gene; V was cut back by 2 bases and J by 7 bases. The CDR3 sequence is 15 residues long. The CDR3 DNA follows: TGCGCCAGCAGCTTCGGGACAGGGGAGGGAAATGAGCAGTTCTTC. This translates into CASSFGTGEGNEQFF.

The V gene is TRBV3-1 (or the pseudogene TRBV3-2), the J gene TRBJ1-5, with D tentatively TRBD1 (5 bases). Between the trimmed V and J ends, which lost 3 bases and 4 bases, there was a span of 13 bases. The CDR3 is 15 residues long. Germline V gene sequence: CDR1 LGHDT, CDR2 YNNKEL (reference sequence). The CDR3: CASSQGEGINQPQHF. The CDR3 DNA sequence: TGTGCCAGCAGCCAGGGGGAGGGGATAAATCAGCCCCAGCATTTT.

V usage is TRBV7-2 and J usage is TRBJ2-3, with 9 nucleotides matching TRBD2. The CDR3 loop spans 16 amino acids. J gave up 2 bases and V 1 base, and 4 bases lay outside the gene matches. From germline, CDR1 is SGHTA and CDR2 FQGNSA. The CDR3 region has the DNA TGTGCCAGCAGCTTAGTTAGCGGGGGAACCACAGATACGCAGTATTTT. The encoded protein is CASSLVSGGTTDTQYF.

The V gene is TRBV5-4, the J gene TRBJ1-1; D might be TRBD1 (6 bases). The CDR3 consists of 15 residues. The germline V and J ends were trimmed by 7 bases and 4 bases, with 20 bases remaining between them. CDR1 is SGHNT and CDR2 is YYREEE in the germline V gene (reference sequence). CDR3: CASGRPQGRGTEAFF. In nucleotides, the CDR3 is TGTGCCAGCGGAAGACCGCAGGGGAGGGGCACTGAAGCTTTCTTT.

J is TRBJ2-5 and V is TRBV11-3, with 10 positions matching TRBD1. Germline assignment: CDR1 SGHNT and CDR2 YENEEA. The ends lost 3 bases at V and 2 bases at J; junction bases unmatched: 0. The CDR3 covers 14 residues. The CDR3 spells CASSLGQGQETQYF. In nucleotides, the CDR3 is TGTGCCAGCAGCTTGGGACAGGGGCAAGAGACCCAGTACTTC.

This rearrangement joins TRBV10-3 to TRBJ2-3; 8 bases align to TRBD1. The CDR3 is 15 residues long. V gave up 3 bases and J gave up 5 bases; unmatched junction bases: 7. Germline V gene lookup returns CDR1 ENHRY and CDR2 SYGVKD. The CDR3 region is CAISDTGTGGDTQYF. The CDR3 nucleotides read TGTGCCATCAGTGACACCGGGACAGGAGGAGATACGCAGTATTTT.

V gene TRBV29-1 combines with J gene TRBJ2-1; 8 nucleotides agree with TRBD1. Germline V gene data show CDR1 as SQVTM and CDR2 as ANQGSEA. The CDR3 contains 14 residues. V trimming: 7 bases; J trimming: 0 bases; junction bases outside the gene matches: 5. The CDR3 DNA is TGCAGCGCCAGACAGGGGTCCTCCTACAATGAGCAGTTCTTC. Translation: CSARQGSSYNEQFF.